This T cell receptor (beta chain) stems from a study of molecular identifiers for immune sequencing clone quantification. This CDR3 spans 14 amino acids. The V gene's germline CDR1 is SGHRS and CDR2 YFSETQ. In this sample, this clonotype turned up once. A much larger clone differs from this one at a single base, so this may be a read error. In the sort, naive CD8 T cells were defined as CD8+CD4-CCR7+CD45RA+. One entry per CDR3 protein, called by TCRdb with MiXCR from the PCR reads. The table has about 640,000 distinct CDR3 sequences, just under 20% seen once. The clonotype was recovered from a human donor in good health. Some libraries in this study had Jurkat cell RNA spiked in. The sample was naive CD8+ T cells from blood, with Jurkat cell RNA spiked in. Subset of the sample: FACS-sorted CD8+CD4-CCR7+CD45RA+ naive T cells. The chain recombines TRBV5-1 with TRBJ1-4; D remains unclear. As DNA, the CDR3 is TGCGTCAGCAGCTTGGTATCAGCTAATGAAAAACTGTTTTTT. Protein sequence: CVSSLVSANEKLFF. Drawing the rest from reference TRBV5-1 and TRBJ1-4, the complete variable domain is KAGVTQTPRYLIKTRGQQVTLSCSPISGHRSVSWYQQTPGQGLQFLFEYFSETQRNKGNFPGRFSGRQFSNSRSEMNVSTLELGDSALYLCVSSLVSANEKLFFGSGTQLSVL.